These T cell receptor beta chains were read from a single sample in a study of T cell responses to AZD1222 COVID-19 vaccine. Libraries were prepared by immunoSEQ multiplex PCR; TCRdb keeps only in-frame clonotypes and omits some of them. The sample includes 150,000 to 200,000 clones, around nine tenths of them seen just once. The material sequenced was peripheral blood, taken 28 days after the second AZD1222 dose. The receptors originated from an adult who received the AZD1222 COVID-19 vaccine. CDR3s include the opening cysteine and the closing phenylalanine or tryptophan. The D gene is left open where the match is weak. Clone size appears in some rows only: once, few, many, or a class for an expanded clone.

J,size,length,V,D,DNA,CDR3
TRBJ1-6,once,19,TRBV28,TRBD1,TGTGCCAGCAGCTCGAGCCCGGGACAGCGAAGCTCCTATAATTCACCCCTCCACTTT,CASSSSPGQRSSYNSPLHF
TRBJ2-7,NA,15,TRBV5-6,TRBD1,TGTGCCAGCAGCCCAAGGTCAGCAGGGGGCTACGAGCAGTACTTC,CASSPRSAGGYEQYF
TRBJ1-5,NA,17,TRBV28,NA,TGTGCCAGCAGTTCACCAGAGCCCAATCCGCGCGATCAGCCCCAGCATTTT,CASSSPEPNPRDQPQHF
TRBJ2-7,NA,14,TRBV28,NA,TGTGCCAGCGGAACCACCGGGGCGACCTACGAGCAGTACTTC,CASGTTGATYEQYF
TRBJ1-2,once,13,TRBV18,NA,TGTGCCAGCTCACCACTGCCAGGGGAAGGCTACACCTTC,CASSPLPGEGYTF
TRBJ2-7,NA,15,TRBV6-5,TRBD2,TGTGCCAGCGGTCCTAGCGGATATGGGATCTACGAGCAGTACTTC,CASGPSGYGIYEQYF
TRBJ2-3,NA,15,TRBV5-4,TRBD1,TGTGCCAGCAGCTTGACAGGGGCAAGCACAGATACGCAGTATTTT,CASSLTGASTDTQYF
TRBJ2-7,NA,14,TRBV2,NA,TGTGCCAGCACCCCCACAGGGCTCTCCTACGAGCAGTACTTC,CASTPTGLSYEQYF
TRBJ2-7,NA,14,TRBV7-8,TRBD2,TGTGCCAGCAGCTTACCGGGACTACAATACGAGCAGTACTTC,CASSLPGLQYEQYF
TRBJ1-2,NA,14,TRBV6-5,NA,TGTGCCAGCAGTTATGAGGGATACGGCTATGGCTACACCTTC,CASSYEGYGYGYTF
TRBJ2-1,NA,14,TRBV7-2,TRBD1,TGTGCCAGCAGCTCGGACAGGGCGGATCCATCCAGGTTCTTC,CASSSDRADPSRFF
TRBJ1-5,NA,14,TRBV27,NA,TGTGCCAGCAGTCTAGGGACGTGGAATCAGCCCCAGCATTTT,CASSLGTWNQPQHF
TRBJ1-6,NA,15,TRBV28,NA,TGTGCCAGCACCCCGGGGGGGTCCACTAATTCACCCCTCCACTTT,CASTPGGSTNSPLHF
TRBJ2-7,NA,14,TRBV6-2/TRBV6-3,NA,TGTGCCAGCAGTTACTCCGCAGGGGCGTACGAGCAGTACTTC,CASSYSAGAYEQYF
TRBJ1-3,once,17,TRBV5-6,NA,TGTGCCAGCAGCTTGGGGCCTCTAATCCTCTCTGGAAACACCATATATTTT,CASSLGPLILSGNTIYF
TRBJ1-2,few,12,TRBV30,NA,TGTGCCTGGAGAGGTGACCGTGGTGGCTACACCTTC,CAWRGDRGGYTF
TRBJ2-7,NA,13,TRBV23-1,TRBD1,TGCGCCAGCATTCCGACAGGGCCCTACGAGCAGTACTTC,CASIPTGPYEQYF
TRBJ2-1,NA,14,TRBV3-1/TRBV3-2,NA,TGTGCCAGCAGCCAAGACTTAAGGTTTAATGAGCAGTTCTTC,CASSQDLRFNEQFF
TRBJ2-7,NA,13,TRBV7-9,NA,TGTGCCAGCAGCTCAGGCCTCCTAGGAGAGCAGTACTTC,CASSSGLLGEQYF
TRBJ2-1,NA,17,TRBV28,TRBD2,TGTGCCAGCAGTTTATACTGGGGGACTAGCGGGAGCTATGAGCAGTTCTTC,CASSLYWGTSGSYEQFF
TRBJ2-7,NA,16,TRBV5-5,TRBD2,TGTGCCAGCAGCATAGAGCTAGCGGGAGGGTACCCCGAGCAGTACTTC,CASSIELAGGYPEQYF
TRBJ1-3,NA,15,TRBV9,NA,TGTGCCAGCAGCGTAGGTTCAGGGAGTGGAAACACCATATATTTT,CASSVGSGSGNTIYF
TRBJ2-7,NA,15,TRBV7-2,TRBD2,TGTGCCAGCAGCCTAGCGGGAGGGCGAGCCTACGAGCAGTACTTC,CASSLAGGRAYEQYF
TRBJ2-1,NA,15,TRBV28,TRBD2,TGTGCCAGCAGTTTACGACTAGCGGTATACAATGAGCAGTTCTTC,CASSLRLAVYNEQFF
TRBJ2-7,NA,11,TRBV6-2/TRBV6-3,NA,TGTGCCAGCAGTCGGCGCAGGGAGCAGTACTTC,CASSRRREQYF
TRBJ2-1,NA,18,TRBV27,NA,TGTGCCAGCTCGCGTCCTACAGGGAGTAAAAAGGTTCGCAATGAGCAGTTCTTC,CASSRPTGSKKVRNEQFF
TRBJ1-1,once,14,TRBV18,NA,TGTGCCAGCTCACCAAATACCCTGAACACTGAAGCTTTCTTT,CASSPNTLNTEAFF
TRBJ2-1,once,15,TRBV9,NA,TGTGCCAGCAGCCCCCCAGCGGCCCCTTACAATGAGCAGTTCTTC,CASSPPAAPYNEQFF
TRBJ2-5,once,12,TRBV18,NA,TGTGCCAGCTTTCAAGGGGACGAGACCCAGTACTTC,CASFQGDETQYF
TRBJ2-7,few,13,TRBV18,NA,TGTGCCAGCTCACCCCTGGACGTAGAGAAAGCTTACTTC,CASSPLDVEKAYF